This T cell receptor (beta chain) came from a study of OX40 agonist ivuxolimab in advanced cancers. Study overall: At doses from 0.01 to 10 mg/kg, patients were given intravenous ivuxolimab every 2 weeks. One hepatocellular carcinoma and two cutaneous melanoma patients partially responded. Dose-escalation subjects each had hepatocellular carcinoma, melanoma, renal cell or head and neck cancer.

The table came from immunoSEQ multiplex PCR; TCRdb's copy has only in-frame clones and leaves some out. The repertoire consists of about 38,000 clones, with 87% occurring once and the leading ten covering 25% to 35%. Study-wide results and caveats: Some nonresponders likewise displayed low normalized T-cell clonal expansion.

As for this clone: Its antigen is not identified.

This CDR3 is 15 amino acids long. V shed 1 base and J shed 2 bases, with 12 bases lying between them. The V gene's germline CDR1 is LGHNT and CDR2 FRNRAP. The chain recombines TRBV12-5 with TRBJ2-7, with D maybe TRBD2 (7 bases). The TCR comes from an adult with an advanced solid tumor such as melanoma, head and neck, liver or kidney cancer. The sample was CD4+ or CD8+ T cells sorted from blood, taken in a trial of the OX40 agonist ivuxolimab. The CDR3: CASGLANGGPYEQYF. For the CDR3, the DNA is TGTGCTAGTGGTTTGGCAAACGGGGGGCCCTACGAGCAGTACTTC.